What follows are 13 T cell receptor beta chains derived from one specimen sequenced in a study of blood T cell repertoires in COVID-19. TCRdb's copy holds only in-frame clones and misses some; the assay was immunoSEQ multiplex PCR. The sample lists about 100,000 clones, 80% to 95% seen once, with about 2.2% in the top ten. Sequenced sample: peripheral blood. These receptors were obtained from a man over 45 with active COVID-19.

The V gene is TRBV4-1, the J gene TRBJ1-4, with 8 bases lining up with TRBD1. The length of the CDR3 is 15 residues. Germline loops: CDR1 MGHRA, CDR2 YSYEKL. Trimming at V came to 5 bases and at J to 0 bases, leaving 2 bases not matched to a gene. The chain's CDR3 is CASSGTGTTNEKLFF. The DNA of the CDR3 is TGCGCCAGCAGCGGGACAGGAACAACTAATGAAAAACTGTTTTTT.

The chain uses TRBV2 and TRBJ2-5, with D possibly TRBD2 on 5 matching bases. V was cut by 4 bases and J by 5 bases, with 14 bases left in between. The V gene's germline CDR1 is SNHLY and CDR2 FYNNEI. There are 14 residues in the CDR3. CDR3 amino acids: CASSGILEVETQYF. As DNA, the CDR3 is TGTGCCAGCAGTGGGATACTGGAGGTGGAGACCCAGTACTTC.

This chain connects TRBV5-1 to TRBJ2-3; D is unclear. The CDR3 is 14 amino acids. Between the trimmed V and J ends, which lost 0 bases and 0 bases, there was a span of 5 bases. From germline, CDR1 is SGHRS and CDR2 YFSETQ. CDR3 sequence (DNA): TGCGCCAGCAGCTTGGTGGGCAGCACAGATACGCAGTATTTT. It specifies CASSLVGSTDTQYF.

This chain joins TRBV5-1 and TRBJ2-5, with 11 positions matching TRBD2. CDR1 and CDR2 from the germline V gene are SGHRS and YFSETQ. The CDR3 loop spans 16 amino acids. V was pared by 1 base and J by 5 bases, with 7 bases of the junction left unmatched. The CDR3, as DNA: TGCGCCAGCAGCTTGTTGCTAGCGGGAGGCGGGGAGACCCAGTACTTC. This gives the protein CASSLLLAGGGETQYF. Full variable domain (remainder filled in from reference TRBV5-1 and TRBJ2-5): KAGVTQTPRYLIKTRGQQVTLSCSPISGHRSVSWYQQTPGQGLQFLFEYFSETQRNKGNFPGRFSGRQFSNSRSEMNVSTLELGDSALYLCASSLLLAGGGETQYFGPGTRLLVL.

This clone was seen only once. This chain uses TRBV5-1 with TRBJ2-7; 8 nucleotides line up with TRBD2. The CDR3 has 14 amino acids. The V gene's germline CDR1 is SGHRS and CDR2 YFSETQ. V shed 1 base, J shed 6 bases, and the junction held 6 bases outside the gene matches. Here the CDR3 DNA reads TGCGCCAGCAGCTTGAGTAGCGGGACCCTCGAGCAGTACGTC. It encodes CASSLSSGTLEQYV.

V gene TRBV5-1 combines with J gene TRBJ2-3; 8 bases agree with TRBD1. V lost 0 bases and J lost 1; bases outside the gene matches: 4. This CDR3 contains 16 residues. Per the germline V gene, CDR1 is SGHRS and CDR2 is YFSETQ. The CDR3 is CASSLADRAGTDTQYF. DNA for the CDR3: TGCGCCAGCAGCTTGGCGGACAGGGCGGGCACAGATACGCAGTATTTT.

The genes are TRBV6-5 and TRBJ1-1; D gene ambiguous. Germline loops: CDR1 MNHEY, CDR2 SVGAGI. Trimming took 0 bases from V and 2 from J, leaving 4 bases between them. The CDR3 spans 13 residues. The CDR3 sequence: CASSYSRNTEAFF. The CDR3 DNA sequence: TGTGCCAGCAGTTACTCGAGAAACACTGAAGCTTTCTTT.

The V call is TRBV21-1, the J call TRBJ2-2; the DNA was not compared with TRBD1, the D call given in the table. TRBV21-1 is a known pseudogene. The CDR3 length is 15 residues. The CDR3 DNA reads TGTGCCAGCAGCAAAGTAGGGGCGGACACCGGGGAGCTGTTTTTT. It is translated as CASSKVGADTGELFF.

The V and J genes are TRBV6-4 and TRBJ1-1; D is undetermined. Germline V gene sequence: CDR1 MRHNA, CDR2 SNTAGT. Trimming stripped 7 bases from V and 1 base from J, with 4 bases between. The CDR3 extends over 11 amino acids. The CDR3 reads CASIWNTEAFF. DNA for the CDR3: TGTGCCAGCATATGGAACACTGAAGCTTTCTTT.

CDR3 region: CASSRLLAGGTNEQFF. The CDR3 DNA follows: TGTGCCAGCAGTCGCTTGCTAGCGGGGGGGACTAATGAGCAGTTCTTC. The chain joins TRBV6-2 or TRBV6-3 to TRBJ2-1; 12 bases align to TRBD2. The germline V gene has CDR1 MNHEY and CDR2 SVGEGT. The ends lost 5 bases at V and 7 bases at J; junction bases unmatched: 9. The CDR3 spans 16 residues.

V is TRBV6-6 and J is TRBJ2-5; 9 bases align to TRBD2. Germline V gene sequence: CDR1 MNHNY, CDR2 SVGAGI (reference sequence). V lost 5 bases and J lost 3; bases outside the gene matches: 4. There are 14 residues in the CDR3. CDR3 in DNA: TGTGCCAGCAGTCTAGCGGGAAGTGAAGAGACCCAGTACTTC. It codes for CASSLAGSEETQYF.

The chain links TRBV7-9 to TRBJ2-1; 7 bases match TRBD1. The CDR3 extends over 15 amino acids. V was clipped by 5 bases and J by 6 bases; unmatched bases: 10. Germline V gene sequence: CDR1 SEHNR, CDR2 FQNEAQ (reference sequence). The CDR3 DNA is TGTGCCAGCAGCCAGACGCAGGGGGTCCCCAATGAGCAGTTCTTC. As protein: CASSQTQGVPNEQFF.

By sample share, this clone is medium-sized. The CDR3 DNA sequence: TGTGCCAGCAGCCCATTGGGGGCAGGTGGCTACACCTTC. Protein: CASSPLGAGGYTF. The genes are TRBV3-1 (or the pseudogene TRBV3-2) and TRBJ1-2; tentatively, D is TRBD1 (6 bases). With 4 bases removed from V and 7 bases from J, the gap between germline ends came to 13 bases. The CDR3 extends over 13 amino acids. CDR1 and CDR2 from the germline V gene are LGHDT and YNNKEL (reference sequence).